These 32 T cell receptor beta chains were sequenced from one sample in a study of shared clonotypes between healthy human individuals (dated by TCRdb to between 2020 and 2021). Libraries were constructed by the immunoSEQ multiplex PCR assay. TCRdb obtained this table from immuneACCESS and retained in-frame rearrangements with V and J assigned. These tables miss some clones; where compared with another copy, unresolved V genes account for less than half of the shortfall, and the remainder is unexplained. This sample comprises more than 200,000 clones, 50% to 75% of them detected only once. Approximately 10% of the sample is held by the ten biggest clonotypes. The sample consisted of memory CD4+ T cells sorted from blood. The label giving this sample's cell subset or site can be read as: CD45RA-negative fraction. The receptors stem from a man between 25 and 39 years old in good health.

The chain employs TRBV27 and TRBJ1-4; D ambiguous. CDR3 length equals 13 residues. V was clipped by 5 bases and J by 8 bases, with 12 bases between them. Germline values: CDR1 MNHEY, CDR2 SMNVEV (reference sequence). Written as DNA, the CDR3 is TGTGCCAGCAGTAGGACCTGGAGGGAAAAACTGTTTTTT. Amino acid sequence: CASSRTWREKLFF.

The chain combines TRBV7-3 with TRBJ1-2; 7 nucleotides align to TRBD1. Germline V lookup: CDR1 SGHTA, CDR2 FQGTGA. The CDR3 loop spans 13 amino acids. Trimming cost V 5 bases and J 4 bases; bases outside gene matches: 4. CDR3 region: CASSRRDSYGYTF. In DNA, the CDR3 is TGTGCCAGCAGCCGACGGGACAGCTATGGCTACACCTTC.

J is TRBJ1-1 and V is TRBV6-5; D possibly corresponds to TRBD1 (5 bases). This CDR3 is built from 13 residues. Germline V gene sequence: CDR1 MNHEY, CDR2 SVGAGI. V was pared by 7 bases and J by 1 base, with 10 bases between. The chain's CDR3 is CASINTGNTEAFF. CDR3 bases: TGTGCCAGCATCAACACAGGGAACACTGAAGCTTTCTTT.

The rearrangement links TRBV29-1 to TRBJ2-5; 9 bases agree with TRBD1. After removal of 6 bases from V and 2 bases from J, the junction contained 7 bases not matched to a gene. The CDR3 consists of 14 residues. Germline CDR1 is SQVTM and CDR2 is ANQGSEA. CDR3: CSVAYRGRQETQYF. CDR3 DNA sequence: TGCAGCGTAGCCTACAGGGGGCGACAAGAGACCCAGTACTTC.

This clone was observed once. V is TRBV5-1 and J is TRBJ1-4, with D possibly matching TRBD1 (5 bases). The germline CDR1 and CDR2 sequences are SGHRS and YFSETQ. The CDR3 is made up of 16 amino acids. V was shortened by 0 bases and J by 7 bases, with 16 bases between the two germline ends. CDR3 sequence reads: CASSLGAPRGAEKLFF. In DNA form, the CDR3 reads TGCGCCAGCAGCTTGGGGGCCCCAAGGGGAGCTGAAAAACTGTTTTTT.

This clone has at least ten counts. The chain recombines TRBV5-8 with TRBJ2-2; tentatively, D is TRBD2 (7 bases). V shed 0 bases and J shed 6 bases, with 12 bases lying between them. This CDR3 region has 15 residues. CDR1 is SGHTS, CDR2 YDEGEE, per germline. This CDR3 reads CASSLEQGGAGELFF. The CDR3 nucleotides read TGTGCCAGCAGCTTGGAACAGGGAGGGGCCGGGGAGCTGTTTTTT.

This chain joins TRBV5-6 and TRBJ2-7, with 10 bases lining up with TRBD1. The CDR3 is made up of 14 amino acids. Germline V gene lookup returns CDR1 SGHDT and CDR2 YYEEEE. V dropped 2 bases and J dropped 5; count of bases not matched to a gene: 4. The CDR3 here is CASSFRDRGDEQYF. The CDR3 nucleotides are TGTGCCAGCAGCTTTAGGGACAGGGGCGACGAGCAGTACTTC.

V usage is TRBV4-1 and J usage is TRBJ2-7; tentatively, D is TRBD1 (6 bases). Looked up from germline, CDR1 is MGHRA and CDR2 is YSYEKL. The CDR3 is 16 residues long. V lost 4 bases, J lost 0 bases, and 16 bases lay in between. The CDR3 DNA reads TGCGCCAGCAGCCCGGCTCCCAGGGGTAGCTCCTACGAGCAGTACTTC. It yields the protein CASSPAPRGSSYEQYF.

Comment on this clone: Other DNA sequences in this specimen translate into the identical CDR3. CDR3 loop: CASSLRRGSSYEQYF. As DNA, the CDR3 is TGTGCCAGCAGCTTACGGCGGGGAAGCTCCTACGAGCAGTACTTC. The V gene is TRBV7-2, the J gene TRBJ2-7, with D perhaps matching TRBD2 (6 bases). Germline V gene sequence: CDR1 SGHTA, CDR2 FQGNSA. This CDR3 contains 15 residues. Trimming stripped 2 bases from V and 0 bases from J, with 11 bases between.

As concerns this clone: The sample contains more than one DNA sequence encoding this CDR3. CDR3 coding DNA: TGTGCCAGTAGTATTATACGAGGATTGGGTCAGCCCCAGCATTTT. It yields the protein CASSIIRGLGQPQHF. V usage is TRBV19 and J usage is TRBJ1-5; the D is unclear. This CDR3 has 15 amino acids. Germline V gene lookup returns CDR1 LNHDA and CDR2 SQIVND (reference sequence). The V end lost 3 bases, the J end lost 6 bases, and 15 bases lay between the germline ends.

This sequence joins TRBV5-1 and TRBJ2-5; D might be TRBD1 or TRBD2, each matching 5 bases. There are 16 residues in the CDR3. Germline V lookup: CDR1 SGHRS, CDR2 YFSETQ. V was trimmed by 2 bases and J by 2 bases, leaving 16 bases between them. The chain's CDR3 is CASSLSPGTAQETQYF. In nucleotides, the CDR3 is TGCGCCAGCAGCTTATCCCCCGGGACGGCACAAGAGACCCAGTACTTC.

This clone has only a few counts. The V call is TRBV7-9, the J call TRBJ2-7; 11 nucleotides align to TRBD2. V lost 1 base to trimming and J lost 4 bases; unmatched junction nucleotides: 6. Germline assignment: CDR1 SEHNR and CDR2 FQNEAQ (reference sequence). This CDR3 contains 16 residues. The CDR3 coding sequence is TGTGCCAGCAGCTTAGTGCCTAGCGGGAGGTTGTACGAGCAGTACTTC. It encodes CASSLVPSGRLYEQYF. Full variable domain (outside the CDR3, taken from reference TRBV7-9 and TRBJ2-7): DTGVSQNPRHKITKRGQNVTFRCDPISEHNRLYWYRQTLGQGPEFLTYFQNEAQLEKSRLLSDRFSAERPKGSFSTLEIQRTEQGDSAMYLCASSLVPSGRLYEQYFGPGTRLTVT.

The chain is built from TRBV15 and TRBJ2-2, with a possible D match to TRBD2 (5 bases). CDR3 size: 16 residues. Germline V gives CDR1 LNHNV, CDR2 YYDKDF (reference sequence). Trimming took off 0 bases at V and 4 bases at J, with 12 bases between the two ends. The CDR3 DNA reads as TGTGCCACCAGCAGAGAGCTAGTCCGGGGCACCGGGGAGCTGTTTTTT. This sequence encodes CATSRELVRGTGELFF.

Here the CDR3 DNA reads TGCAGCGTTGTAAGGGACAGGGGCACAGATACGCAGTATTTT. This sequence encodes CSVVRDRGTDTQYF. The chain recombines TRBV29-1 with TRBJ2-3; 9 bases agree with TRBD1. Losses at the gene ends were 4 bases for V and 1 base for J; bases not matched to a gene: 3. The CDR3 contains 14 residues. Germline CDR1 and CDR2: SQVTM and ANQGSEA.

This chain uses TRBV11-2 with TRBJ1-4; D is ambiguous. V lost 2 bases and J 5 bases, leaving 12 bases between the germline ends. CDR1 and CDR2 from the germline V gene are SGHAT and FQNNGV. The CDR3 loop spans 15 amino acids. DNA for the CDR3: TGTGCCAGCAGCTTAACTGGTATAGGCAATGAAAAACTGTTTTTT. Protein: CASSLTGIGNEKLFF.

This clone turned up a few times. The CDR3 protein is CASTSLTGNQPQHF. The CDR3 DNA reads TGTGCCAGCACCTCTTTGACTGGCAATCAGCCCCAGCATTTT. V gene TRBV2 combines with J gene TRBJ1-5; D gene uncertain. Germline V gene data show CDR1 as SNHLY and CDR2 as FYNNEI. Trimming stripped 7 bases from V and 2 bases from J, with 12 bases between. The CDR3 sequence is 14 residues long. Supplemented by reference TRBV2 and TRBJ1-5, the full variable domain reads EPEVTQTPSHQVTQMGQEVILRCVPISNHLYFYWYRQILGQKVEFLVSFYNNEISEKSEIFDDQFSVERPDGSNFTLKIRSTKLEDSAMYFCASTSLTGNQPQHFGDGTRLSIL.

This clone has just a few counts. The rearrangement uses TRBV5-1 and TRBJ2-5; possible D gene TRBD2, 5 bases. The CDR3 is 13 amino acids. Trimming stripped 6 bases from V and 2 bases from J, with 11 bases between. Germline V CDR1 and CDR2: SGHRS, YFSETQ. The CDR3: CASKGGGQETQYF. The CDR3 coding sequence is TGCGCCAGCAAGGGCGGAGGACAAGAGACCCAGTACTTC.

This chain uses TRBV27 with TRBJ2-2; 7 bases match TRBD2. Germline CDR1 is MNHEY and CDR2 is SMNVEV (reference sequence). V lost 5 bases and J lost 5; bases outside the gene matches: 5. This CDR3 region has 14 residues. Written as DNA, the CDR3 is TGTGCCAGCAGTCGGGGGGTAAGGACCGGGGAGCTGTTTTTT. It yields the protein CASSRGVRTGELFF.

V gene TRBV5-1 combines with J gene TRBJ2-7; 12 bases align to TRBD2. Germline V gene lookup returns CDR1 SGHRS and CDR2 YFSETQ. The V and J ends lost 1 base and 2 bases, in that order; junction bases with no gene match: 4. This CDR3 region has 16 residues. CDR3 amino acids: CASSLSRTSGTYEQYF. The CDR3 region has the DNA TGCGCCAGCAGCTTGTCAAGGACTAGCGGGACCTACGAGCAGTACTTC.

The sample holds one count of this clone. The V call is TRBV5-6, the J call TRBJ2-1; 9 bases align to TRBD2. Trimming took 4 bases from V and 10 from J; bases not matched to a gene: 9. Germline assignment: CDR1 SGHDT and CDR2 YYEEEE. This CDR3 spans 14 amino acids. CDR3 nucleotide sequence: TGTGCCAGCAGCAGTTTAGCGGGAGTGTGGGAGCAGTTCTTC. Amino acid sequence: CASSSLAGVWEQFF.

Worth noting for this clone: The same CDR3 arises from other DNA sequences in this sample as well. The chain combines TRBV29-1 with TRBJ2-3, with D perhaps matching TRBD1 (5 bases). The CDR3 runs to 13 residues. Germline lookup yields CDR1 SQVTM and CDR2 ANQGSEA. V lost 3 bases to trimming and J lost 1 base, with 8 bases between them. CDR3 protein: CSVDQGGTDTQYF. The CDR3 nucleotides read TGCAGCGTTGATCAAGGGGGCACAGATACGCAGTATTTT.

V and J are TRBV7-9 and TRBJ2-7, with D perhaps TRBD1 or TRBD2 (5 bases each). The CDR3 has 17 residues. V lost 3 bases to trimming and J lost 4 bases, with 22 bases between them. In germline, CDR1 is SEHNR, CDR2 FQNEAQ (reference sequence). CDR3 protein: CASSLDPPPGPGYEQYF. For the CDR3, the DNA is TGTGCCAGCAGCTTGGACCCCCCCCCGGGGCCTGGGTACGAGCAGTACTTC.

This clone was seen once. V is TRBV5-6 and J is TRBJ1-5, with 8 bases lining up with TRBD1. The trim removed 3 bases at V and 5 bases at J, leaving 4 bases unmatched. The germline gives CDR1 SGHDT, CDR2 YYEEEE. CDR3 length equals 14 residues. CDR3 nucleotide sequence: TGTGCCAGCAGCTCCGACAGGGGAGATCAGCCCCAGCATTTT. Protein product: CASSSDRGDQPQHF. Based on the CDR3 plus reference TRBV5-6 and TRBJ1-5, the full variable domain is DAGVTQSPTHLIKTRGQQVTLRCSPKSGHDTVSWYQQALGQGPQFIFQYYEEEERQRGNFPDRFSGHQFPNYSSELNVNALLLGDSALYLCASSSDRGDQPQHFGDGTRLSIL.

This clone was seen a few times. The chain carries TRBV4-1 and TRBJ2-7; perhaps TRBD2 as D (5 bases). Germline CDR1 and CDR2: MGHRA and YSYEKL. Trimming shortened V by 0 bases and J by 12 bases, and 15 bases separated the two germline ends. CDR3 size: 13 residues. The CDR3 is CASSQDILQRMYF. The CDR3 DNA reads TGCGCCAGCAGCCAAGATATACTCCAGCGGATGTACTTC.

This sequence joins TRBV11-3 and TRBJ2-5; 8 nucleotides align to TRBD2. Germline CDR1 reads SGHNT; CDR2 reads YENEEA. After removal of 5 bases from V and 4 bases from J, the junction contained 12 bases not matched to a gene. This CDR3 has 16 amino acids. CDR3 sequence: CASSPAGGGGLETQYF. CDR3 coding DNA: TGTGCCAGCAGCCCTGCCGGGGGGGGCGGATTAGAGACCCAGTACTTC. The complete variable domain, with remaining parts taken from reference TRBV11-3 and TRBJ2-5, reads EAGVVQSPRYKIIEKKQPVAFWCNPISGHNTLYWYLQNLGQGPELLIRYENEEAVDDSQLPKDRFSAERLKGVDSTLKIQPAELGDSAVYLCASSPAGGGGLETQYFGPGTRLLVL.

This clone appeared a single time. The J gene is TRBJ2-1, the V gene TRBV5-5, with TRBD2 identical over 9 bases. Germline CDR1 is SGHKS and CDR2 is YYEKEE (reference sequence). Trimming removed 0 bases from V and 0 bases from J; junction bases left unmatched: 7. The CDR3 sequence is 18 residues long. CDR3 bases: TGTGCCAGCAGCTTGGTTTTAGCGGGAGTCCCCTCCTACAATGAGCAGTTCTTC. It specifies CASSLVLAGVPSYNEQFF. Full variable domain (remainder filled in from reference TRBV5-5 and TRBJ2-1): DAGVTQSPTHLIKTRGQQVTLRCSPISGHKSVSWYQQVLGQGPQFIFQYYEKEERGRGNFPDRFSARQFPNYSSELNVNALLLGDSALYLCASSLVLAGVPSYNEQFFGPGTRLTVL.

The chain has TRBV7-9 and TRBJ1-1, with no clear D. Per the germline V gene, CDR1 is SEHNR and CDR2 is FQNEAQ (reference sequence). This CDR3 is built from 13 residues. V was trimmed by 1 base and J by 4 bases, leaving 7 bases between them. CDR3 DNA: TGTGCCAGCAGCTTAGAGGCGGCCACTGAAGCTTTCTTT. Its protein is CASSLEAATEAFF.

The chain links TRBV5-1 to TRBJ2-2, with TRBD2 identical over 11 bases. Germline trimming cut 9 bases from V and 4 bases from J; bases unmatched to any gene: 2. The CDR3 spans 13 residues. Germline V gene lookup returns CDR1 SGHRS and CDR2 YFSETQ. CDR3 residues: CATTSGGTGELFF. CDR3 in DNA: TGCGCCACCACTAGCGGGGGCACCGGGGAGCTGTTTTTT.

The chain carries TRBV11-2 and TRBJ2-7; D possibly corresponds to TRBD1 (6 bases). CDR1 is SGHAT, CDR2 FQNNGV, per germline. The CDR3 runs 15 residues. The V gene lost 1 base and the J gene lost 7 bases, with 17 bases spanning the gap. CDR3 nucleotide sequence: TGTGCCAGCAGCTTAGTATCCAGGGGCGTAAGAGAGCAGTACTTC. It is translated as CASSLVSRGVREQYF.

This rearrangement joins TRBV9 to TRBJ2-5; 12 nucleotides agree with TRBD2. The germline V gene encodes CDR1 SGDLS and CDR2 YYNGEE. This CDR3 spans 15 amino acids. Trimming cost V 0 bases and J 3 bases; bases outside gene matches: 0. The CDR3 sequence is CASSVGLAGEETQYF. For the CDR3, the DNA is TGTGCCAGCAGCGTAGGACTAGCGGGAGAAGAGACCCAGTACTTC. The entire variable domain, with the rest obtained from reference TRBV9 and TRBJ2-5, is as follows: DSGVTQTPKHLITATGQRVTLRCSPRSGDLSVYWYQQSLDQGLQFLIQYYNGEERAKGNILERFSAQQFPDLHSELNLSSLELGDSALYFCASSVGLAGEETQYFGPGTRLLVL.

J is TRBJ2-1 and V is TRBV14, with D perhaps being TRBD1 or TRBD2 (5 bases each). Trimming pared 4 bases from V and 7 bases from J, leaving 23 bases between. The CDR3 sequence is 17 residues long. Germline loops: CDR1 SGHDN, CDR2 FVKESK. CDR3 in DNA: TGTGCCAGCAGCCCCCCGTGGGGGTGGGAGAGGGTTAATGAGCAGTTCTTC. Amino acids: CASSPPWGWERVNEQFF.

The J gene is TRBJ2-2, the V gene TRBV27, with TRBD1 as a possible D gene (6 bases). V was pared by 7 bases and J by 1 base, with 7 bases between. Germline V gene lookup returns CDR1 MNHEY and CDR2 SMNVEV (reference sequence). CDR3 length: 13 residues. As DNA, the CDR3 is TGTGCCAGCACAGGGGAGAACACCGGGGAGCTGTTTTTT. As protein: CASTGENTGELFF.